The 18 T cell receptor beta chains below all came from one sample that was sequenced in a study of T cells expressing NK-cell markers. TCRdb reprocessed the 5' RACE reads; each CDR3 protein has one entry and no DNA is given. Its table lists 450,000 to 600,000 distinct CDR3 sequences. The sequenced sample consisted of blood T cells: a sorted CD56 or NKG2C T cell subset, CD4+ or CD8+ T cells, or bulk PBMC T cells (not recorded which). The receptors were gathered from a man aged 18 to 29 in good health.

The J gene is TRBJ2-7, the V gene TRBV9; TCRdb indicates TRBD1, and absent DNA this call remains unverified. Looked up from germline, CDR1 is SGDLS and CDR2 is YYNGEE. CDR3 length equals 16 residues. The CDR3 here is CASSVGGLGSSYEQYF.

This rearrangement joins TRBV12-5 to TRBJ1-1; TCRdb calls TRBD1, which cannot be checked without DNA. Germline V CDR1 and CDR2: LGHNT, FRNRAP. The CDR3 runs to 12 residues. The CDR3 here is CASGSGFTEAFF.

The chain links TRBV3-1 to TRBJ1-1; the D call of TRBD1 rests on TCRdb alone, since no DNA is present to check it. Looked up from germline, CDR1 is LGHDT and CDR2 is YNNKEL (reference sequence). There are 17 residues in the CDR3. The chain's CDR3 is CASSHETGSGANTEAFF.

V and J are TRBV6-4 and TRBJ2-1; TCRdb calls TRBD2, which cannot be checked without DNA. Looked up from germline, CDR1 is MRHNA and CDR2 is SNTAGT. CDR3 length: 13 residues. The CDR3 loop reads CASSESGRGEQFF.

The chain joins TRBV11-2 to TRBJ2-3; the TCRdb D gene call, TRBD2, has no DNA to confirm it. This CDR3 is built from 17 residues. Germline V gene data show CDR1 as SGHAT and CDR2 as FQNNGV. CDR3 sequence reads: CASSLGAGSYGTDTQYF.

V gene TRBV20-1 combines with J gene TRBJ2-1; lacking DNA, the TRBD1 call made by TCRdb goes unchecked. Germline V gene sequence: CDR1 DFQATT, CDR2 SNEGSKA (reference sequence). CDR3 size: 15 residues. The CDR3 protein is CSAREVKRGTYEQFF.

The chain uses TRBV6-1 and TRBJ2-2. The CDR3 loop spans 14 amino acids. CDR1 is MNHNS and CDR2 is SASEGT in the germline V gene. CDR3 sequence: CASTPGSGTGELFF.

The chain combines TRBV11-2 with TRBJ2-1; TCRdb gives TRBD2 as the D gene, but with no DNA this cannot be confirmed. Germline V gene sequence: CDR1 SGHAT, CDR2 FQNNGV. This CDR3 spans 18 amino acids. CDR3 loop: CASSLVRGLAAIYNEQFF.

The chain links TRBV6-1 to TRBJ2-1; TCRdb reports TRBD2, a call that lacks DNA to check it against. CDR3 length: 15 residues. CDR1 and CDR2 from the germline V gene are MNHNS and SASEGT. The CDR3 sequence: CASSELAGDRLEQFF.

This chain connects TRBV10-2 to TRBJ2-5. This CDR3 is built from 12 residues. CDR1 and CDR2 from the germline V gene are WSHSY and SAAADI. CDR3 region: CASSETVETQYF.

J is TRBJ2-1 and V is TRBV27; the TCRdb D gene call, TRBD1, has no DNA to confirm it. Germline CDR1 MNHEY, CDR2 SMNVEV (reference sequence). This CDR3 comprises 13 residues. The chain's CDR3 is CASSLGGINEQFF.

The V and J genes are TRBV5-1 and TRBJ2-3; TCRdb selects TRBD1, and the lack of DNA leaves this call unchecked. CDR1 and CDR2 (germline): SGHRS, YFSETQ. The CDR3 covers 18 residues. CDR3: CASSLGALGQAYTDTQYF. Supplemented by reference TRBV5-1 and TRBJ2-3, the full variable domain reads KAGVTQTPRYLIKTRGQQVTLSCSPISGHRSVSWYQQTPGQGLQFLFEYFSETQRNKGNFPGRFSGRQFSNSRSEMNVSTLELGDSALYLCASSLGALGQAYTDTQYFGPGTRLTVL.

The CDR3 sequence: CSARTVKTGVGNQPQHF. The chain recombines TRBV20-1 with TRBJ1-5; TCRdb outputs TRBD1, but without DNA this stays unchecked. The CDR3 spans 17 residues. Germline V gene lookup returns CDR1 DFQATT and CDR2 SNEGSKA (reference sequence).

The CDR3 region is CASSQDQGGAYEQYF. The gene calls are TRBV4-3 and TRBJ2-7; TCRdb reports TRBD2, a call that lacks DNA to check it against. CDR1 is LGHNA, CDR2 YSLEER, per germline. CDR3 length: 15 residues.

The rearrangement uses TRBV3-1 and TRBJ2-4; the TCRdb call, TRBD1, lacks DNA for checking. The CDR3 runs to 19 residues. Germline CDR1 LGHDT, CDR2 YNNKEL (reference sequence). The CDR3: CASSQEEVGQGLAKNIQYF. The whole variable domain, remainder taken from reference TRBV3-1 and TRBJ2-4, is DTAVSQTPKYLVTQMGNDKSIKCEQNLGHDTMYWYKQDSKKFLKIMFSYNNKELIINETVPNRFSPKSPDKAHLNLHINSLELGDSAVYFCASSQEEVGQGLAKNIQYFGAGTRLSVL.

V gene TRBV25-1 combines with J gene TRBJ2-5; there is no DNA to check the TCRdb D call of TRBD1. In germline, CDR1 is MGHDK, CDR2 SYGVNS. The CDR3 is 15 residues long. The CDR3 spells CASSETRTGLETQYF.

V is TRBV3-1 and J is TRBJ2-1; the TRBD2 assignment by TCRdb is unverifiable without DNA. The CDR3 has 15 amino acids. The germline V gene has CDR1 LGHDT and CDR2 YNNKEL (reference sequence). CDR3 residues: CASSPLGRTYNEQFF.

V usage is TRBV5-1 and J usage is TRBJ2-7. The CDR3 is 15 amino acids. Germline V gene lookup returns CDR1 SGHRS and CDR2 YFSETQ. The CDR3 sequence is CASSYMSISAYEQYF.